The clone carrying this TCR beta chain appeared many times. Read coverage stops 3 residues before the CDR3 terminus; the germline J gene supplies the remainder. Control and CVID samples contributed equal amounts of genomic DNA. TCRdb's table, derived via immunoSEQ multiplex PCR, lists solely in-frame clones and lacks some. Altogether approximately 44,000 clones were found in the sample, and no singletons occur. These data originate in a study of T cell clonality in common variable immunodeficiency. Heparinized whole blood, roughly 5 to 8.5 ml, came from each donor. The CDR3 sequence is 20 residues long. The V gene end was trimmed by 2 bases and the J gene end by 0 bases; junction bases not matched to a gene: 14. Germline CDR1 and CDR2: SGHRS and YFSETQ.

Sequencing input: peripheral blood mononuclear cells. This rearrangement joins TRBV5-1 to TRBJ2-1, with 10 bases lining up with TRBD2. The source of this sequence is a person between 18 and 75 years old in good health. This CDR3 reads CASSLIFTGTSAASYNEQFF. The covered CDR3 bases are TGCGCCAGCAGCTTAATATTTACCGGGACTAGCGCCGCCTCCTACAATGAG.